These 26 T cell receptor beta chains were sequenced from one sample in a study of CD8+CD57+ T cells in acquired aplastic anemia. Using genomic DNA as the template, TCR beta VDJ and CDR3 profiling was carried out. TCRdb re-called the reads through MiXCR, storing one row per CDR3 protein. The table lists roughly 130,000 distinct CDR3 sequences, around 46% of them singletons. Material: sorted CD4+, CD8+, or CD8+CD57+ T cells (not recorded which) from PBMCs. The receptors come from a human donor in good health, serving as a control.

This clonotype was detected ten times or more. This chain joins TRBV6-5 and TRBJ1-2; 7 bases agree with TRBD1. The CDR3 consists of 15 residues. Germline loops: CDR1 MNHEY, CDR2 SVGAGI. V gave up 6 bases and J gave up 4 bases; unmatched junction bases: 11. The DNA for the CDR3 is TGTGCCAGCAGATATACGGGACAGTCAACCTATGGCTACACCTTC. Residues: CASRYTGQSTYGYTF.

This sequence joins TRBV3-1 and TRBJ2-1; 7 nucleotides agree with TRBD1. Germline V gene sequence: CDR1 LGHDT, CDR2 YNNKEL (reference sequence). The CDR3 runs to 13 residues. V lost 4 bases, J lost 10 bases, and 7 bases stayed unmatched. The CDR3 DNA is TGTGCCAGCAGCCCTCGACAGGGCGGGGAGCAGTTCTTC. This encodes CASSPRQGGEQFF.

The chain links TRBV19 to TRBJ2-3, with 8 nucleotides matching TRBD1. CDR3 size: 15 residues. Germline CDR1 is LNHDA and CDR2 is SQIVND (reference sequence). With 6 bases clipped from V and 4 bases from J, the junction kept 9 bases outside the gene matches. The CDR3 here is CASSPRDRLPDTQYF. In DNA, the CDR3 is TGTGCCAGTAGCCCCCGGGACAGGCTCCCAGATACGCAGTATTTT.

The rearrangement links TRBV29-1 to TRBJ2-7, with 9 bases that match TRBD1. The CDR3 spans 12 residues. Trimming at V came to 8 bases and at J to 2 bases, leaving 4 bases not matched to a gene. Germline V gene sequence: CDR1 SQVTM, CDR2 ANQGSEA. The CDR3 bases are TGCAGCAGCCGACAGGGGGCCTACGAGCAGTACTTC. Translating gives CSSRQGAYEQYF.

The chain uses TRBV19 and TRBJ1-2; no clear D. Between the trimmed V and J ends, which lost 6 bases and 4 bases, there was a span of 12 bases. The germline V gene has CDR1 LNHDA and CDR2 SQIVND (reference sequence). This CDR3 comprises 13 residues. The CDR3 loop is CASSIDGSYGYTF. The DNA of the CDR3 is TGTGCCAGTAGCATCGACGGGTCCTATGGCTACACCTTC.

This clonotype has just one count. This chain links TRBV2 with TRBJ1-6, with 8 nucleotides matching TRBD1. The CDR3 length is 14 residues. J gave up 7 bases and V 5 bases, and 4 bases lay outside the gene matches. Looked up from germline, CDR1 is SNHLY and CDR2 is FYNNEI. The CDR3 bases are TGTGCCAGCAGTAACCGACAGGGGAATTCACCCCTCCACTTT. Amino acid sequence: CASSNRQGNSPLHF.

This clonotype occurred a few times. This may stem from a read error, because a much larger clone lies one nucleotide away. CDR3: CAGSSGGAQHF. CDR3 nucleotides: TGTGCCGGCAGCTCCGGCGGGGCCCAGCATTTT. The chain uses TRBV11-2 and TRBJ1-5, with D uncertain. The CDR3 consists of 11 residues. CDR1 is SGHAT and CDR2 is FQNNGV in the germline V gene. Drawing the rest from reference TRBV11-2 and TRBJ1-5, the complete variable domain is EAGVAQSPRYKIIEKRQSVAFWCNPISGHATLYWYQQILGQGPKLLIQFQNNGVVDDSQLPKDRFSAERLKGVDSTLKIQPAKLEDSAVYLCAGSSGGAQHFGDGTRLSIL.

The table lists this clonotype with a few counts. The rearrangement links TRBV2 to TRBJ1-2; 7 positions agree with TRBD1. The V gene end was trimmed by 8 bases and the J gene end by 12 bases; junction bases not matched to a gene: 15. The CDR3 contains 13 residues. Germline V lookup: CDR1 SNHLY, CDR2 FYNNEI. In nucleotides, the CDR3 is TGTGCCAGCTCCCATAGGGGGCAAATATCGGACACCTTC. Amino acids: CASSHRGQISDTF.

The V gene is TRBV13, the J gene TRBJ1-3, with 10 bases lining up with TRBD1. V gave up 5 bases and J gave up 3 bases; unmatched junction bases: 16. Looked up from germline, CDR1 is PRHDT and CDR2 is FYEKMQ (reference sequence). CDR3 size: 19 residues. The chain's CDR3 is CASSHLASRQGAFGNTIYF. As DNA, the CDR3 is TGTGCCAGCAGCCACCTTGCTTCGCGACAGGGGGCTTTTGGAAACACCATATATTTT.

J is TRBJ2-3 and V is TRBV4-2; 9 bases are shared with TRBD1. Germline-derived CDR1 and CDR2 are LGHNA and YNFKEQ. V shed 4 bases and J 2 bases; nucleotides not matched to a gene: 4. CDR3 length: 15 residues. The CDR3 protein is CASSRRDRDTDTQYF. The CDR3, as DNA: TGTGCCAGCAGCCGCCGGGACAGGGACACAGATACGCAGTATTTT.

A word on this clonotype: One end of the junction fails to match germline, which may point to a read error. The CDR3 loop reads CASSHLDRGNAEAFF. CDR3 coding DNA: TGCGCCAGCAGCCATCTCGACAGGGGGAACGCTGAGGCTTTCTTT. The chain carries TRBV5-1 and TRBJ1-1; 9 positions agree with TRBD1. The germline CDR1 and CDR2 sequences are SGHRS and YFSETQ. This CDR3 comprises 15 residues.

This clonotype has only a few counts. A much bigger clone sits one base away, suggesting this may be a read error. V usage is TRBV6-5 and J usage is TRBJ1-2; tentative D call: TRBD1 (5 bases). The CDR3 runs to 14 residues. Germline-derived CDR1 and CDR2 are MNHEY and SVGAGI. CDR3 loop: CASSYLGRVHGHTF. CDR3 DNA: TGTGCCAGCAGTTACCTGGGCAGGGTTCATGGCCACACCTTC.

As to this clonotype: Mismatch with germline at one junction end may stem from a read error. The rearrangement links TRBV7-6 to TRBJ2-1; no clear D gene. CDR1 SGHVS and CDR2 FNYEAQ come from the germline V gene. The CDR3 is 12 residues long. CDR3 sequence (DNA): TGTACCAGCAGTTACGGCTCGAGAGAGCCGTTCTTC. It is translated as CTSSYGSREPFF.

The chain uses TRBV2 and TRBJ1-2; tentatively, D is TRBD1 (5 bases). This CDR3 contains 13 residues. Between the trimmed V and J ends, which lost 3 bases and 6 bases, there was a span of 11 bases. Per germline, CDR1 SNHLY and CDR2 FYNNEI. This chain's CDR3 is CASSDGTADGYTF. The DNA of the CDR3 is TGTGCCAGCAGTGACGGGACCGCGGATGGCTACACCTTC.

The J gene is TRBJ2-4, the V gene TRBV6-1; D possibly matches TRBD1 or TRBD2 (5 bases each). V was trimmed by 4 bases and J by 0 bases, leaving 16 bases between them. In germline, CDR1 is MNHNS, CDR2 SASEGT. The CDR3 is 17 residues long. CDR3 amino acids: CASSARNRGLAKNIQYF. The DNA for the CDR3 is TGTGCCAGCAGTGCCCGTAATCGGGGCCTAGCCAAAAACATTCAGTACTTC.

This clonotype was detected ten times or more. The V and J genes are TRBV20-1 and TRBJ2-7; D is uncertain. In germline, CDR1 is DFQATT, CDR2 SNEGSKA (reference sequence). Trimming pared 4 bases from V and 1 base from J, leaving 8 bases between. This CDR3 region has 12 residues. CDR3 sequence (DNA): TGCAGTGCTAACGCGAAGTCCTACGAGCAGTACTTC. Translating it yields CSANAKSYEQYF.

The sample holds many counts of this clonotype. The chain uses TRBV5-1 and TRBJ2-7; D gene unclear. Germline CDR1 is SGHRS and CDR2 is YFSETQ. The CDR3 contains 13 residues. V was clipped by 4 bases and J by 1 base, with 9 bases between them. The CDR3 loop reads CASSAVRSYEQYF. The CDR3 DNA is TGCGCCAGCAGCGCGGTCCGTTCCTACGAGCAGTACTTC.

This clonotype was seen at least ten times. The genes are TRBV20-1 and TRBJ2-7; D perhaps matches TRBD2 (7 bases). CDR1 and CDR2 (germline): DFQATT, SNEGSKA (reference sequence). V was cut by 7 bases and J by 10 bases, with 17 bases left in between. The CDR3 consists of 11 residues. CDR3 loop: CSVKWGGGQYF. The CDR3 nucleotides are TGCAGTGTAAAGTGGGGGGGCGGTCAGTACTTC.

The chain combines TRBV7-8 with TRBJ2-7, with TRBD2 matching over 7 bases. CDR3 length equals 15 residues. Germline assignment: CDR1 SGHVS and CDR2 FQNEAQ. V shed 7 bases and J 0 bases; nucleotides not matched to a gene: 9. The CDR3 loop reads CASTPAGGGSYEQYF. CDR3 in DNA: TGTGCCAGCACCCCAGCTGGGGGGGGCTCCTACGAGCAGTACTTC.

V and J are TRBV7-3 and TRBJ1-2; TRBD1 matches at 9 bases. CDR3 length equals 13 residues. V shed 5 bases and J 6 bases; nucleotides not matched to a gene: 4. Germline CDR1 and CDR2: SGHTA and FQGTGA. The CDR3 nucleotides read TGTGCCAGCAGCCCAACAGGGGGCAATGGCTACACCTTC. Translated: CASSPTGGNGYTF.

This chain uses TRBV24-1 with TRBJ1-6, with TRBD1 matching over 8 bases. The germline CDR1 and CDR2 sequences are KGHDR and SFDVKD. Trimming removed 4 bases from V and 4 bases from J; junction bases left unmatched: 2. The CDR3 is made up of 15 amino acids. CDR3 sequence (DNA): TGTGCCACCAGTGAGGACAGGGAATATAATTCACCCCTCCACTTT. This gives the protein CATSEDREYNSPLHF.

This rearrangement joins TRBV29-1 to TRBJ2-5; 16 nucleotides align to TRBD2. This CDR3 spans 15 amino acids. Germline CDR1 reads SQVTM; CDR2 reads ANQGSEA. V dropped 6 bases and J dropped 5; count of bases not matched to a gene: 6. CDR3 region: CSVGTSGGALETQYF. For the CDR3, the DNA is TGCAGCGTGGGGACTAGCGGGGGGGCTCTTGAGACCCAGTACTTC.

This clonotype was seen only a few times. The rearrangement joins TRBV20-1 to TRBJ1-2; TRBD1 matches 10 bases. The CDR3 has 13 residues. Germline V gene lookup returns CDR1 DFQATT and CDR2 SNEGSKA (reference sequence). V lost 2 bases to trimming and J lost 7 bases; unmatched junction nucleotides: 4. The CDR3 protein is CSARTTGGSGYTF. DNA for the CDR3: TGCAGTGCTAGAACGACAGGGGGCAGTGGCTACACCTTC.

This clonotype appeared once. The rearrangement joins TRBV4-1 to TRBJ2-3; 11 bases agree with TRBD1. Germline CDR1 MGHRA, CDR2 YSYEKL. With 0 bases clipped from V and 0 bases from J, the junction kept 2 bases outside the gene matches. There are 17 residues in the CDR3. Here the CDR3 reads CASSQEGTGGSTDTQYF. CDR3 coding DNA: TGCGCCAGCAGCCAAGAGGGGACAGGGGGAAGCACAGATACGCAGTATTTT.

For this clonotype: At one boundary the junction diverges from the germline segment, which might be a read error. This chain connects TRBV24-1 to TRBJ1-2; TRBD1 agrees at 7 bases. The CDR3 contains 16 residues. Germline CDR1 KGHDR, CDR2 SFDVKD. The CDR3 nucleotides are TGTGCCACCAGGGATTTGCGACAGGGAGTTAACTATGGCTACACCTTC. Its protein product is CATRDLRQGVNYGYTF.

This clonotype was counted at least ten times. The chain recombines TRBV5-1 with TRBJ2-3; 7 nucleotides line up with TRBD2. Germline V gives CDR1 SGHRS, CDR2 YFSETQ. The CDR3 consists of 16 residues. Unmatched junction bases numbered 7, after V lost 0 bases and J lost 3 bases. The CDR3 region is CASSLGRGGRTDTQYF. The CDR3 DNA reads as TGCGCCAGCAGCTTGGGCCGCGGGGGAAGGACAGATACGCAGTATTTT.